Presented here are 3 T cell receptor beta chains from one specimen sequenced in a study of cytomegalovirus exposure and HLA in healthy donors. Amplification used 60 Vbeta primers and 13 Jbeta primers. Produced via immunoSEQ multiplex PCR; TCRdb's table is partial and in-frame only. The sample has 150,000 to 200,000 clones, around 79% seen once; the top ten hold about 2.6%. The sample consisted of PBMCs. The receptors here all came from a middle-aged woman in good health and CMV-seropositive.

The genes are TRBV30 and TRBJ1-4; possibly TRBD1 for D (6 bases). Germline loops: CDR1 GTSNPN, CDR2 SVGIG (reference sequence). Trimming shortened V by 8 bases and J by 7 bases, and 14 bases separated the two germline ends. The CDR3 is 12 residues long. For the CDR3, the DNA is TGTGCCCGAGGACAGCGCTCTGAAAAACTGTTTTTT. It specifies CARGQRSEKLFF.

This sequence joins TRBV15 and TRBJ2-2; TRBD1 matches 7 bases. The CDR3 sequence is 13 residues long. The germline V gene has CDR1 LNHNV and CDR2 YYDKDF (reference sequence). V dropped 4 bases and J dropped 8; count of bases not matched to a gene: 4. The CDR3 nucleotides are TGTGCCACCAGCACCGGGACAGAAGGGGAGCTGTTTTTT. Amino acids: CATSTGTEGELFF.

Details on this clone: This specimen includes other DNA sequences encoding the same CDR3. This chain joins TRBV11-2 and TRBJ2-3; TRBD1 is a possible D gene (5 bases). The CDR3 length is 15 residues. Germline V lookup: CDR1 SGHAT, CDR2 FQNNGV. V lost 5 bases to trimming and J lost 3 bases, with 15 bases between them. CDR3 sequence: CASSLSWGRTDTQYF. As DNA, the CDR3 is TGTGCCAGCAGCCTCTCCTGGGGCCGGACAGATACGCAGTATTTT. The full variable domain, rest sourced from reference TRBV11-2 and TRBJ2-3, is EAGVAQSPRYKIIEKRQSVAFWCNPISGHATLYWYQQILGQGPKLLIQFQNNGVVDDSQLPKDRFSAERLKGVDSTLKIQPAKLEDSAVYLCASSLSWGRTDTQYFGPGTRLTVL.